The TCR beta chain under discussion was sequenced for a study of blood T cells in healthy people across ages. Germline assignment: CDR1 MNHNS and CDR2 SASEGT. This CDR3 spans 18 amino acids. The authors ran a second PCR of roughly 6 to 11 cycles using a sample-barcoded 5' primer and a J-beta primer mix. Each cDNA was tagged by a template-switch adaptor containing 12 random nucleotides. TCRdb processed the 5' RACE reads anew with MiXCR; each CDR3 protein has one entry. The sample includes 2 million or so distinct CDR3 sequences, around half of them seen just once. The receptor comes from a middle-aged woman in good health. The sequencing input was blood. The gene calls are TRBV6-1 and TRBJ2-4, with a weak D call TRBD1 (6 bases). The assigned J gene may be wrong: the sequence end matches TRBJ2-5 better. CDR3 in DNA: TGTGCCAGCAGTCCTGGGGGATTAACTACAGGGCTTGGGGAGACCCAGTACTTC. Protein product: CASSPGGLTTGLGETQYF.